This entry features one T cell receptor (beta chain) sequence. The antigen is unknown. Produced via immunoSEQ multiplex PCR; TCRdb's table is partial and in-frame only. The sample records 30,000 to 35,000 clones, 81% being singletons. This sample was included in a study of OX40 agonist ivuxolimab in advanced cancers. Study in general: An anti-OX40 (CD134) antibody with agonistic activity, ivuxolimab, was administered to patients. Broader study findings: Partial responders at 0.1-3.0 mg/kg showed near-lowest clonal expansion. Clonal expansion by week 6 occurred in CD4+ and CD8+ blood T cells (at 0.1 to 3.0 mg/kg). CD8+ T cells averaged more expanded clones than CD4+.

The germline V gene encodes CDR1 SGDLS and CDR2 YYNGEE. V lost 2 bases and J 4 bases, leaving 7 bases between the germline ends. The CDR3 is 13 amino acids. The chain joins TRBV9 to TRBJ1-3; D gene uncertain. The receptor's source is an adult with an advanced solid tumor such as melanoma, head and neck, liver or kidney cancer. This specimen consisted of CD4+ or CD8+ T cells sorted from blood, obtained in a trial of the OX40 agonist ivuxolimab. The CDR3 loop is CASSVGLGNTIYF. Here the CDR3 DNA reads TGTGCCAGCAGCGTTGGACTGGGAAACACCATATATTTT.